The sequence of this TCR beta chain was determined in a study of regulatory T cells in long-lasting Graves disease. General study findings and limits: It was possible that the small sample size reduced accuracy.

Of note for this clonotype: The target antigen is unknown.

The time point here: persistent/refractory GD, antithyroid drugs over 5 years with positive TRAb. RNA from PBMCs was the source of the TCR library. It was by American Thyroid Association guidelines that Graves' disease was diagnosed. To make TCR beta libraries, researchers used iRepertoire HTBI primers and Arm-PCR of CDR3 regions. TCRdb re-analysed the multiplex PCR reads in MiXCR, keeping a single row per CDR3 protein. This sample has 400,000 to 500,000 distinct CDR3 sequences, with about 21% found just once. This specimen consisted of peripheral blood mononuclear cells (PBMCs), obtained when the disease was refractory, from a patient treated with antithyroid drugs. This receptor was identified in a female donor with Graves disease.

CDR3 sequence reads: CSARDLAGDNQPQHF. CDR3 sequence (DNA): TGCAGTGCTAGAGATCTGGCAGGGGACAATCAGCCCCAGCATTTT. This chain uses TRBV20-1 with TRBJ1-5, with D perhaps TRBD1 (6 bases). CDR1 and CDR2 from the germline V gene are DFQATT and SNEGSKA (reference sequence). The CDR3 has 15 amino acids. Trimming took 0 bases from V and 3 from J, leaving 12 bases between them.